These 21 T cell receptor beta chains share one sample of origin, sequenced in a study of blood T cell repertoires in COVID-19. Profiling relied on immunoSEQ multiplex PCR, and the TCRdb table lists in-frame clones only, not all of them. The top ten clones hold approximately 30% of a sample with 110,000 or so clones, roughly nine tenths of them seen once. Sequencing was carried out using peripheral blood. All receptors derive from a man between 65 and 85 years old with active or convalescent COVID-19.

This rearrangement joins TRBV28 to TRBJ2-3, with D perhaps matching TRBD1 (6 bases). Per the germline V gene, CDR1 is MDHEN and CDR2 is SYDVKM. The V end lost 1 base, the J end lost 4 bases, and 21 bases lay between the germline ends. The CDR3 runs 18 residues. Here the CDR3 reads CASSLYALQGRWADTQYF. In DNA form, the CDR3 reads TGTGCCAGCAGTTTATACGCCCTACAGGGAAGATGGGCAGATACGCAGTATTTT.

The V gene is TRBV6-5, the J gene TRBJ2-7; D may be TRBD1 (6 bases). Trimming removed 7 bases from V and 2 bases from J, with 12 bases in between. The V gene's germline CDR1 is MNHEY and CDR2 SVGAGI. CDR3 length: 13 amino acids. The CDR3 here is CASTQDRAYEQYF. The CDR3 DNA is TGTGCCAGCACCCAGGACAGAGCCTACGAGCAGTACTTC.

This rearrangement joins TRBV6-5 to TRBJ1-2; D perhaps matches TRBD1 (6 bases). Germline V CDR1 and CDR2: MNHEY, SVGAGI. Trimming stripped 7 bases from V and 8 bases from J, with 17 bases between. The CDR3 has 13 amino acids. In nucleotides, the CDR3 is TGTGCCAGCACCCCGGAGCAGGGGCGAGGCTACACCTTC. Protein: CASTPEQGRGYTF.

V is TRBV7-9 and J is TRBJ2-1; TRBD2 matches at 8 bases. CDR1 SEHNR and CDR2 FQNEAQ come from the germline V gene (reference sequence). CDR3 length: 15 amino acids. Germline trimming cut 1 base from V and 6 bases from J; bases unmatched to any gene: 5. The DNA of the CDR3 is TGTGCCAGCAGCTTAGGTCTAGCGGGCGGCAATGAGCAGTTCTTC. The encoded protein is CASSLGLAGGNEQFF.

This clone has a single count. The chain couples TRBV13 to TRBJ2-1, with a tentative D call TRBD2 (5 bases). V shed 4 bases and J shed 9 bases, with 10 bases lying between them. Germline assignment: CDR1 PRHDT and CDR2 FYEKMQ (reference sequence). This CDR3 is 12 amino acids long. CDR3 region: CASSYPRGEQFF. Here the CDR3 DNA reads TGTGCCAGCAGCTATCCCCGGGGTGAGCAGTTCTTC.

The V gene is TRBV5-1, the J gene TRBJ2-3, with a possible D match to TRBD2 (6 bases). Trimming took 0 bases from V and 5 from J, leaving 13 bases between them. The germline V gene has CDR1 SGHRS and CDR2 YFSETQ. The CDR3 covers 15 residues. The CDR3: CASSLGSGVGDTQYF. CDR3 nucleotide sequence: TGCGCCAGCAGCTTGGGGTCGGGGGTCGGAGATACGCAGTATTTT.

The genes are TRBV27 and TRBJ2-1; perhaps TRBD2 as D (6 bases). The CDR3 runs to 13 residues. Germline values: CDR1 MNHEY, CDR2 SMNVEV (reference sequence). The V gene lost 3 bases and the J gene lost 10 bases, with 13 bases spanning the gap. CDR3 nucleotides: TGTGCCAGCAGTTTGGGCGGGATCGGGGAGCAGTTCTTC. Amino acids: CASSLGGIGEQFF.

CDR3 sequence: CAWSRGGDTEAFF. Here the CDR3 DNA reads TGTGCCTGGAGCCGGGGGGGGGACACTGAAGCTTTCTTT. The rearrangement joins TRBV30 to TRBJ1-1, with a possible D match to TRBD1 (5 bases). The CDR3 has 13 amino acids. Germline CDR1 and CDR2: GTSNPN and SVGIG (reference sequence). Between the trimmed V and J ends, which lost 3 bases and 3 bases, there was a span of 11 bases. The variable domain in full, with the rest retrieved from reference TRBV30 and TRBJ1-1, is SQTIHQWPATLVQPVGSPLSLECTVEGTSNPNLYWYRQAAGRGLQLLFYSVGIGQISSEVPQNLSASRPQDRQFILSSKKLLLSDSGFYLCAWSRGGDTEAFFGQGTRLTVV.

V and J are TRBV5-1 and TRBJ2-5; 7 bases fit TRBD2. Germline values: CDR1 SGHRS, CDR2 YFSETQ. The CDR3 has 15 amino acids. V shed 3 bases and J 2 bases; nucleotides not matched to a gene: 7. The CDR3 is CASSSGGGRQETQYF. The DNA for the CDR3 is TGCGCCAGCAGCTCGGGGGGAGGGCGGCAAGAGACCCAGTACTTC.

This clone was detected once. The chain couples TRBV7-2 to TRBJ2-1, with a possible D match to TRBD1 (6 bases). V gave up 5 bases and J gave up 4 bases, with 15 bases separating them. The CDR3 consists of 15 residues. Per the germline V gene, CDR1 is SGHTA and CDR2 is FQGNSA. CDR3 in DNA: TGTGCCAGCAGCCCAACAGGGTCCAATTACAATGAGCAGTTCTTC. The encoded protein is CASSPTGSNYNEQFF.

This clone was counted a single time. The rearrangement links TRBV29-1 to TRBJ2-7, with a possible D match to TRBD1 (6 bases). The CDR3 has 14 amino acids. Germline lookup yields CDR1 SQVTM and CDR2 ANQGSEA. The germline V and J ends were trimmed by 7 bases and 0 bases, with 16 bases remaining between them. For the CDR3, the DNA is TGCAGCGCCCTCGATCCGGGACACTCCTACGAGCAGTACTTC. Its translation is CSALDPGHSYEQYF.

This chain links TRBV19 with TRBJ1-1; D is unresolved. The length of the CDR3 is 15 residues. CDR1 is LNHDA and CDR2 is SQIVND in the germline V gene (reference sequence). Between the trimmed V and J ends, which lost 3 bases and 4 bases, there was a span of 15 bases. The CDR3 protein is CASSILGASGTEAFF. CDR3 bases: TGTGCCAGTAGTATCTTAGGTGCCTCGGGCACTGAAGCTTTCTTT.

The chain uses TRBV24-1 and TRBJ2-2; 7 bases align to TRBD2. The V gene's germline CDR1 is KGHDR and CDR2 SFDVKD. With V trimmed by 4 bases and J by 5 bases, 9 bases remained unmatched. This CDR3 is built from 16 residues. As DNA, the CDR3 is TGTGCCACCAGTGACTTGTTTGGGGGGGGGACCGGGGAGCTGTTTTTT. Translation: CATSDLFGGGTGELFF.

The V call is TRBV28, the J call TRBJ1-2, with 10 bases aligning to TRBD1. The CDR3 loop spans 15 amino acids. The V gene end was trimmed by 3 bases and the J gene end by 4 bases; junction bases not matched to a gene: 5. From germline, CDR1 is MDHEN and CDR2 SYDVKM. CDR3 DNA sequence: TGTGCCAGCAGTTTTGGGACAGGGGACATCTATGGCTACACCTTC. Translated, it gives CASSFGTGDIYGYTF.

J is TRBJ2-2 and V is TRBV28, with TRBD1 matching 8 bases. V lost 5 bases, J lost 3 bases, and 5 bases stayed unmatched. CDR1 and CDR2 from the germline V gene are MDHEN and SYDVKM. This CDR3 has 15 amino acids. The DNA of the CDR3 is TGTGCCAGCAGTAACCGACAGGGGTACACCGGGGAGCTGTTTTTT. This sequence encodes CASSNRQGYTGELFF.

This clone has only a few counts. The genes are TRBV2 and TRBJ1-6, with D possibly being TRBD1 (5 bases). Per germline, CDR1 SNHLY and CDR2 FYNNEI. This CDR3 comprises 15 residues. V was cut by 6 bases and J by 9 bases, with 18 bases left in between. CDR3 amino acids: CASRRSWGGTSPLHF. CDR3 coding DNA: TGTGCCAGCAGGCGCAGCTGGGGGGGAACTTCACCCCTCCACTTT.

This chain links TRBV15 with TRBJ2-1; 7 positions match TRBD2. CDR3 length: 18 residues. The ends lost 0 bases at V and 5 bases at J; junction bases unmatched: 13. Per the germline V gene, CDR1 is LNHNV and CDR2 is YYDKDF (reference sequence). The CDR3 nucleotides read TGTGCCACCAGCAGAGATCCGGACGGGAGGTTGGTAAACAATGAGCAGTTCTTC. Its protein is CATSRDPDGRLVNNEQFF.

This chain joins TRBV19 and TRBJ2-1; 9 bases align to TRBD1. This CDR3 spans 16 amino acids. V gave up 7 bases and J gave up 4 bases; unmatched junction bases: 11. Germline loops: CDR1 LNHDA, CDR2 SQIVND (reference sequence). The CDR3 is CASTITTGQGYNEQFF. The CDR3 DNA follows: TGTGCCAGTACCATTACGACGGGACAGGGTTACAATGAGCAGTTCTTC.

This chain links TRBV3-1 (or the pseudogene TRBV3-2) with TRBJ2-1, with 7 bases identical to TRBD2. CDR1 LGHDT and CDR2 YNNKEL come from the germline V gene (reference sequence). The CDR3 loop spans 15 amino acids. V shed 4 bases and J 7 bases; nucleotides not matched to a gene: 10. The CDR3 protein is CASSLTWAGGNEQFF. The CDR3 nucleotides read TGTGCCAGCAGCCTTACATGGGCCGGGGGGAATGAGCAGTTCTTC.

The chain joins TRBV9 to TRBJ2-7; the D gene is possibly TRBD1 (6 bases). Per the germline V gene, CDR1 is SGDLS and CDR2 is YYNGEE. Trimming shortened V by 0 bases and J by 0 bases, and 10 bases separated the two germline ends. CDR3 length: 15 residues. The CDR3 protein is CASSVGGRPSYEQYF. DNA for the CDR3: TGTGCCAGCAGCGTAGGGGGGCGGCCCTCCTACGAGCAGTACTTC.

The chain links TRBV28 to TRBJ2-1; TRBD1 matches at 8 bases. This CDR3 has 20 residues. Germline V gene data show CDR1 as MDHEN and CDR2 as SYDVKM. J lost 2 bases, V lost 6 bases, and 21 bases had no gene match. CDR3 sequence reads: CASRPHVRQGASSTYNEQFF. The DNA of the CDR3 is TGTGCCAGCAGGCCCCACGTCAGGCAGGGGGCGTCTTCCACCTACAATGAGCAGTTCTTC.